This T cell receptor beta chain was identified during a study of beta chain features in type 1 diabetes. General observations from the study: Across all four CD4+ subsets, people with type 1 diabetes showed modestly shorter TCRB CDR3s.

The CDR3 totals 16 residues. V was trimmed by 0 bases and J by 4 bases, leaving 16 bases between them. Germline V gives CDR1 SGHNT, CDR2 YYREEE (reference sequence). TCRB transcripts that were expressed got sequenced, as all of the isolated RNA had been reverse transcribed. This table comes from immunoSEQ multiplex PCR, and its TCRdb copy is limited to in-frame clones, with some not included. The table has roughly 180,000 clones, less than 10% seen once. This clone was seen only a few times. Its specificity is not known. The sample comprised central memory CD4+ T cells from blood. This sequence was found in a man younger than 35 with type 1 diabetes. This rearrangement joins TRBV5-4 to TRBJ2-5, with a weak D call TRBD1 (7 bases). The CDR3 spells CASSLGSGQGGETQYF. In nucleotides, the CDR3 is TGTGCCAGCAGCTTGGGTTCAGGGCAGGGGGGAGAGACCCAGTACTTC. The entire variable domain, with the rest obtained from reference TRBV5-4 and TRBJ2-5, is as follows: ETGVTQSPTHLIKTRGQQVTLRCSSQSGHNTVSWYQQALGQGPQFIFQYYREEENGRGNFPPRFSGLQFPNYSSELNVNALELDDSALYLCASSLGSGQGGETQYFGPGTRLLVL.